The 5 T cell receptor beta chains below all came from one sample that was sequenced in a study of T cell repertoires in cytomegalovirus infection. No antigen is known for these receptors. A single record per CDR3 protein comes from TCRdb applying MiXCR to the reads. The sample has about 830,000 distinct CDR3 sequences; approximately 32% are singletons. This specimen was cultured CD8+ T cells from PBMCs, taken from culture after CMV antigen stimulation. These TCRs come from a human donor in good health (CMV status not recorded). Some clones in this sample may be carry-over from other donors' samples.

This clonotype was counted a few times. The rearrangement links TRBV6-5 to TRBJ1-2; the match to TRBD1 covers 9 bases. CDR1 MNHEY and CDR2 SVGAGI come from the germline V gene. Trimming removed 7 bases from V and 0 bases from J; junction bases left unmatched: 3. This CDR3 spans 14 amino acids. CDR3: CASIGQGSNYGYTF. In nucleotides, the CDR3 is TGTGCCAGCATAGGACAGGGGTCTAACTATGGCTACACCTTC.

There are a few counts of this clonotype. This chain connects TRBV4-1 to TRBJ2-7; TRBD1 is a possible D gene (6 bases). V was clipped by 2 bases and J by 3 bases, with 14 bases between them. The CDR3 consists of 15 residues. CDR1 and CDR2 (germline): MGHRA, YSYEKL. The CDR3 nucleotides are TGCGCCAGCAGCCAACTATCTGGGGGCGGCTACGAGCAGTACTTC. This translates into CASSQLSGGGYEQYF.

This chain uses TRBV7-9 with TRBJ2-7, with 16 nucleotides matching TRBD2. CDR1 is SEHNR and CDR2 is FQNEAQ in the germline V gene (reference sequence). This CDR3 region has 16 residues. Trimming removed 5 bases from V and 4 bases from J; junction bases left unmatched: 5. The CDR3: CASSGGTSGGAYEQYV. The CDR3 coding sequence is TGTGCCAGCAGCGGAGGGACTAGCGGGGGGGCATACGAGCAGTACGTC.

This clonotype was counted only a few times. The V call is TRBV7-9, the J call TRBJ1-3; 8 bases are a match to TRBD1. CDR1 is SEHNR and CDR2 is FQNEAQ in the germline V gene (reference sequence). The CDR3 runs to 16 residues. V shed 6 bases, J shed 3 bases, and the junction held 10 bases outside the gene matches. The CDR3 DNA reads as TGTGCCAGCAGACCCCCCACAGGGGGAGATGGAAACACCATATATTTT. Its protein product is CASRPPTGGDGNTIYF.

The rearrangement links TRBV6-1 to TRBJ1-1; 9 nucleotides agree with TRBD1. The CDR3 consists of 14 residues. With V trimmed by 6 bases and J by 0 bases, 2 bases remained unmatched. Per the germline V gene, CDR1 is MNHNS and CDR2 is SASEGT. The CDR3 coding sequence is TGTGCCAGCAGGACAGGGGGGATGAACACTGAAGCTTTCTTT. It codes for CASRTGGMNTEAFF.